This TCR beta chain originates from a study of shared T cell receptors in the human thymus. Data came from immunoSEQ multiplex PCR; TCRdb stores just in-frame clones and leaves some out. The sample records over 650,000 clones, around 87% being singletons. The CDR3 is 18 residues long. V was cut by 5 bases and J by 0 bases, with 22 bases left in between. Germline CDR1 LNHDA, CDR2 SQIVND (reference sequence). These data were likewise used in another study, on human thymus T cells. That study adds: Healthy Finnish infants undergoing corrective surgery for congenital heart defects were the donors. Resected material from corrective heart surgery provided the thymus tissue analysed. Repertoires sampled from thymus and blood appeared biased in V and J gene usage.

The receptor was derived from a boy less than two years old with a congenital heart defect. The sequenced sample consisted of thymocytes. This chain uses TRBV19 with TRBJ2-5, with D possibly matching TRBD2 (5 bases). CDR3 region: CASSPRLGRGTHQETQYF. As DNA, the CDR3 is TGTGCCAGTAGTCCCCGTTTGGGCCGGGGAACACACCAAGAGACCCAGTACTTC. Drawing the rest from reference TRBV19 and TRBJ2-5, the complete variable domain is DGGITQSPKYLFRKEGQNVTLSCEQNLNHDAMYWYRQDPGQGLRLIYYSQIVNDFQKGDIAEGYSVSREKKESFPLTVTSAQKNPTAFYLCASSPRLGRGTHQETQYFGPGTRLLVL.